This TCR beta chain was observed in a study of T cells after yellow fever vaccination (dated by TCRdb to the late 2010s). The study in broad terms: Libraries from fractions with low cell numbers were prepared with the SMART-Seq v4 Ultra Low Input RNA kit. Two healthy male donors made up the cohort, one aged 18 to 30 years and the other aged 30 to 40 years. To track T-cell clones before and after primary and booster YFV17D yellow fever vaccination, bulk TCR alpha and beta repertoires were sequenced longitudinally. Bulk PBMC replicates and cell subsets were isolated from blood drawn at multiple timepoints before and after both primary and secondary immunization.

Synthesis of TCR cDNA relied on 5'RACE template switching, a step that introduced a universal primer site along with unique molecular identifiers. Priming for cDNA synthesis came from both the TCR alpha and TCR beta constant segments. Library amplification involved two PCR steps, and the second step added sample barcodes and sequencing adapters. Sequencing of the libraries was done on either Illumina HiSeq 2500 (2x100 bp) or NovaSeq (2x150 bp). On the study's bioinformatics: Reads were demultiplexed and collapsed into UMI consensus sequences with MIGEC, and V(D)J alignment was performed with MiXCR. Clonotypes responding to the vaccine were identified with edgeR on replicate PBMC samples, with the criteria of FDR below 0.01 and a log2 fold change above 5 up to day 15. Bulk clonotypes were assigned CD4 or CD8 identity according to which sequenced CD4 or CD8 repertoire held them at higher abundance. In TCRdb, the public reads were trimmed at Q25 with fastp and aligned with MiXCR, with productive beta chains retained. Merged by CDR3 protein, the rows form single entries marked with the most common genes and DNA. For this entry, the V and J calls and clone size follow TCRdb and not the study's own pipeline. A total of under 400,000 distinct CDR3 sequences appear in this sample, 11% of them only once. Clones ranked in the top ten supply about 17% of the sample.

V loses 5 bases at its end and J loses 4 bases; junction bases beyond the gene matches: 8. The CDR3 spans 15 residues, from the cysteine through the phenylalanine. Kept here is only the CDR3 DNA, which spans 45 bases and is read in frame from base 1. In the germline V gene (reference sequence), CDR1 corresponds to DFQATT and CDR2 to SNEGSKA. Note on this clonotype: It has no known antigen specificity. Nothing much larger sits one base from this clone, and base qualities are not available.

In light of the paper, this sample's treatment or condition label describes: live attenuated yellow fever vaccine strain. At each blood-draw timepoint, two biological replicates of bulk PBMCs were obtained. PBMCs were isolated from peripheral blood using a standard Ficoll-Paque protocol. TriZol was used to extract RNA from bulk PBMCs, CD4 and CD8 fractions, and dextramer-positive and dextramer-negative fractions. Study-wide conclusions, independent of this receptor: Compared with the primary T-cell response, the secondary T-cell response was weaker but faster, peaking on day 5 rather than day 15. A small fraction of clonotypes showed up in both the CD4 and CD8 compartments, probably as a result of convergent recombination. After the booster, most of the clones that had expanded following primary vaccination were detected again (roughly 97% of CD4 and around 90% of CD8), which suggests that memory was broadly maintained. Because the study included only a couple of donors, the extent to which the findings can be generalized is limited. FACS-sorted repertoires could contain abundant contaminating clonotypes from the bulk population, so computational filtering was required.

This receptor was obtained from a man aged 18 to 29 who received the YFV17D yellow fever vaccine. The sequence is built from TRBV20-1 and TRBJ2-1; 10 nucleotides in the junction match TRBD1. The starting material was PBMCs, obtained on the day of the first yellow fever vaccination. The CDR3 reads CSARSPGQGYNEQFF. At the DNA level, the sequence is TGCAGTGCTCGAAGTCCGGGACAGGGGTACAATGAGCAGTTCTTC.